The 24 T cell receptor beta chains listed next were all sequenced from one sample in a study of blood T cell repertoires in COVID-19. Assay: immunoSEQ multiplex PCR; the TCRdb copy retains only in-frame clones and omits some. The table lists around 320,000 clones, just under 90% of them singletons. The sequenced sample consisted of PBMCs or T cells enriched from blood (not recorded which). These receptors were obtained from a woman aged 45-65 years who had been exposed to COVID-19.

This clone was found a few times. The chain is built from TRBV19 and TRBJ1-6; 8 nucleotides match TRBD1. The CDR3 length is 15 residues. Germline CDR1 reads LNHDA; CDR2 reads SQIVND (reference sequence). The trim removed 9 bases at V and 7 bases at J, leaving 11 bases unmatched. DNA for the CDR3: TGTGCCAGCAGAGCAACAGGGGGTAGGAATTCACCCCTCCACTTT. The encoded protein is CASRATGGRNSPLHF.

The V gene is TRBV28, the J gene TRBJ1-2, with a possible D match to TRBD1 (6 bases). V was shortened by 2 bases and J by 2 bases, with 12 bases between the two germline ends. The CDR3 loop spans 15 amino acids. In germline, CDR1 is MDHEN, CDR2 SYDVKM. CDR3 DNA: TGTGCCAGCAGTTTAGGGCAGGGGACCAACTATGGCTACACCTTC. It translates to CASSLGQGTNYGYTF.

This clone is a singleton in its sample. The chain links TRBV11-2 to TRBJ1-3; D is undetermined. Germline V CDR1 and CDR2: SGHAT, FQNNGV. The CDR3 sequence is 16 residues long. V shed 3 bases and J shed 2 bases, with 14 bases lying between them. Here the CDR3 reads CASSLEMVGAGNTIYF. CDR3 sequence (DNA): TGTGCCAGCAGCTTGGAAATGGTCGGGGCTGGAAACACCATATATTTT.

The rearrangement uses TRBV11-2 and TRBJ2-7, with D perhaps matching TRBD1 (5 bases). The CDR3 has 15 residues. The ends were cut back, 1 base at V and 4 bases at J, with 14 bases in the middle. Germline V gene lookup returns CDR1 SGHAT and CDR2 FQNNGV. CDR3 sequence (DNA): TGTGCCAGCAGCTTAGCTCCAGGGCACAAGTACGAGCAGTACTTC. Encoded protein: CASSLAPGHKYEQYF.

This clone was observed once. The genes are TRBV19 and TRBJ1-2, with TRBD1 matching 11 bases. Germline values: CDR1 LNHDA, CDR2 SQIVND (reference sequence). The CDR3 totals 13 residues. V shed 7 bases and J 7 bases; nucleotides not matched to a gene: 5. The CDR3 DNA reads TGTGCCAGTAAGCCGGGACAGGGGGTTGGCTACACCTTC. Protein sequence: CASKPGQGVGYTF.

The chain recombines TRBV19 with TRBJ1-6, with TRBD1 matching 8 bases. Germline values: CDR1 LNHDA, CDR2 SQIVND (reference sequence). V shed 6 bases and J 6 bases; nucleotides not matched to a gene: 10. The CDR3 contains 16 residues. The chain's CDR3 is CASRNTGGTGNSPLHF. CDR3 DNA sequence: TGTGCCAGTAGAAATACAGGGGGGACAGGTAATTCACCCCTCCACTTT.

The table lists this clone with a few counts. The CDR3: CASEDGAGTDTQYF. In DNA, the CDR3 is TGTGCCAGCGAGGATGGGGCCGGCACAGATACGCAGTATTTT. The chain combines TRBV2 with TRBJ2-3; perhaps TRBD1 as D (5 bases). The germline CDR1 and CDR2 sequences are SNHLY and FYNNEI. The CDR3 runs 14 residues. Trimming removed 8 bases at V and 1 base at J, with 13 bases between. The whole variable domain, filled in from reference TRBV2 and TRBJ2-3, reads EPEVTQTPSHQVTQMGQEVILRCVPISNHLYFYWYRQILGQKVEFLVSFYNNEISEKSEIFDDQFSVERPDGSNFTLKIRSTKLEDSAMYFCASEDGAGTDTQYFGPGTRLTVL.

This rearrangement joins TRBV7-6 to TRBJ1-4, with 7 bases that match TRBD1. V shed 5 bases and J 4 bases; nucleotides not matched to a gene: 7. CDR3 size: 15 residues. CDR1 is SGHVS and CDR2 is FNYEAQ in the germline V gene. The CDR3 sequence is CASSRDRANNEKLFF. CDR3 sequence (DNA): TGTGCCAGCAGCCGCGACAGGGCCAATAATGAAAAACTGTTTTTT.

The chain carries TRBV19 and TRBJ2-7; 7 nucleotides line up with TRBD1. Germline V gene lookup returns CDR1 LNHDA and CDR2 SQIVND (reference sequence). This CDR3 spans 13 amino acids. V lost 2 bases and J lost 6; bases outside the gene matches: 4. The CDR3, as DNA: TGTGCCAGTAGTATAAGACAGGGCGGCGAGCAGTACTTC. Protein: CASSIRQGGEQYF.

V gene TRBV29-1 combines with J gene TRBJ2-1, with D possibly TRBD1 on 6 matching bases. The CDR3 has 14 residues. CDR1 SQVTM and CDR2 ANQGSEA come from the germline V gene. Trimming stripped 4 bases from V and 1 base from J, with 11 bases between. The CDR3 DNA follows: TGCAGCGTTGGCAGGGACACATCCTACAATGAGCAGTTCTTC. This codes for CSVGRDTSYNEQFF.

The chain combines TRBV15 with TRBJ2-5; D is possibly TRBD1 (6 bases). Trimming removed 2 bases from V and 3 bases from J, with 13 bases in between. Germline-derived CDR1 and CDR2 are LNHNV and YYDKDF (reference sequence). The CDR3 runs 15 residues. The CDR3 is CATSRSRGSKETQYF. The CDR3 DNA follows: TGTGCCACCAGCAGATCGAGGGGGAGTAAAGAGACCCAGTACTTC. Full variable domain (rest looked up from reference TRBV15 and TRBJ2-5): DAMVIQNPRYQVTQFGKPVTLSCSQTLNHNVMYWYQQKSSQAPKLLFHYYDKDFNNEADTPDNFQSRRPNTSFCFLDIRSPGLGDTAMYLCATSRSRGSKETQYFGPGTRLLVL.

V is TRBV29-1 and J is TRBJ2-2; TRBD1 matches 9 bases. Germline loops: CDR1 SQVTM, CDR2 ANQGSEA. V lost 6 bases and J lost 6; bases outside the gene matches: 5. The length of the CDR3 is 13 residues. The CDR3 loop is CSVGQGLAGELFF. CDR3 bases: TGCAGCGTGGGACAGGGTTTAGCCGGGGAGCTGTTTTTT.

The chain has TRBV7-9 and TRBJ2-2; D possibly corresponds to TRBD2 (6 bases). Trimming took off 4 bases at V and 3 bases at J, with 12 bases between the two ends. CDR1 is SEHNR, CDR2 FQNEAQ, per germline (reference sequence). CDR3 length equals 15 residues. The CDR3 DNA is TGTGCCAGCAGCTACGGCGCGGGGTACACCGGGGAGCTGTTTTTT. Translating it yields CASSYGAGYTGELFF.

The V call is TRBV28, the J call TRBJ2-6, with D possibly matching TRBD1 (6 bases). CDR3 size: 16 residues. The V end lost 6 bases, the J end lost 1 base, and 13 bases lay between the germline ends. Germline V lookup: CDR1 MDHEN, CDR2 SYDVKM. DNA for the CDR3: TGTGCCAGCAGGGTGACAGGCGGTTCTGGGGCCAACGTCCTGACTTTC. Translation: CASRVTGGSGANVLTF.

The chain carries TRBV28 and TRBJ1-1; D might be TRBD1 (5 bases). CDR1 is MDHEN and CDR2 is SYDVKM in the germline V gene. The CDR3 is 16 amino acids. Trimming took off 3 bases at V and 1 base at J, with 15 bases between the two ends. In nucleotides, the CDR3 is TGTGCCAGCAGTTTCCCACGGACACAGAGGAACACTGAAGCTTTCTTT. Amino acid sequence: CASSFPRTQRNTEAFF.

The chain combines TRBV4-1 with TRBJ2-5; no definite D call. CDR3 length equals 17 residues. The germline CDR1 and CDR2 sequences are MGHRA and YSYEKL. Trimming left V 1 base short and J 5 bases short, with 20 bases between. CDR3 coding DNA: TGCGCCAGCAGCCAAGGCCAATCAGGTGGGTCCGTGGAGACCCAGTACTTC. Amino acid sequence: CASSQGQSGGSVETQYF.

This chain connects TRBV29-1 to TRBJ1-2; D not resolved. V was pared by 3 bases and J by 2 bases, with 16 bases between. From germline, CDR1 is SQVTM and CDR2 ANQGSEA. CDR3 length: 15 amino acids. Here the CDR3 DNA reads TGCAGCGTTGAGTCATCACAGAAAGCCAACTATGGCTACACCTTC. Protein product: CSVESSQKANYGYTF. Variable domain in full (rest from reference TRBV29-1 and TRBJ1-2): SAVISQKPSRDICQRGTSLTIQCQVDSQVTMMFWYRQQPGQSLTLIATANQGSEATYESGFVIDKFPISRPNLTFSTLTVSNMSPEDSSIYLCSVESSQKANYGYTFGSGTRLTVV.

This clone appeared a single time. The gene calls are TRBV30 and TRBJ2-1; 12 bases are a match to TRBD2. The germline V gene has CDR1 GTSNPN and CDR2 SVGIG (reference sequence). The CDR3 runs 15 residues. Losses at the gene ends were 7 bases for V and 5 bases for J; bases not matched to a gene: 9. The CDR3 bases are TGTGCCTTGAATAGACTAGCGGGGGCACACAATGAGCAGTTCTTC. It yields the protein CALNRLAGAHNEQFF. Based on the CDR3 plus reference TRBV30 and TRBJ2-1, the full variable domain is SQTIHQWPATLVQPVGSPLSLECTVEGTSNPNLYWYRQAAGRGLQLLFYSVGIGQISSEVPQNLSASRPQDRQFILSSKKLLLSDSGFYLCALNRLAGAHNEQFFGPGTRLTVL.

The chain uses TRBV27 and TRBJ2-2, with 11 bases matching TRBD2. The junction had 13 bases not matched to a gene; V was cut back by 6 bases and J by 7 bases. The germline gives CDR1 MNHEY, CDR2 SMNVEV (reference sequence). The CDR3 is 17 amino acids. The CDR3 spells CASSRSGLAGGVGELFF. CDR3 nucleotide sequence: TGTGCCAGCAGCCGATCAGGACTAGCGGGTGGAGTCGGGGAGCTGTTTTTT.

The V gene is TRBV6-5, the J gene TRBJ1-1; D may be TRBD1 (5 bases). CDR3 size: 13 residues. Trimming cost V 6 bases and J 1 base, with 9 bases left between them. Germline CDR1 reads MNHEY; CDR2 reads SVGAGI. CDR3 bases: TGTGCCAGCAGCAGGGATTCGAACACTGAAGCTTTCTTT. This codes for CASSRDSNTEAFF.

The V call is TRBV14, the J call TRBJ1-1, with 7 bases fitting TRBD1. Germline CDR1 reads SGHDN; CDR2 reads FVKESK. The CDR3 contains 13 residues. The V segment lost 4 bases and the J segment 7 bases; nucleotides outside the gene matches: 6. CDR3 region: CASSLRGRGEAFF. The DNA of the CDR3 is TGTGCCAGCAGCCTGAGGGGGCGCGGTGAAGCTTTCTTT.

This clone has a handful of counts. CDR3 sequence reads: CASSSGQTYEQYF. In DNA form, the CDR3 reads TGTGCCAGCAGCTCGGGACAGACCTACGAGCAGTACTTC. This sequence joins TRBV11-2 and TRBJ2-7, with TRBD1 identical over 7 bases. The CDR3 totals 13 residues. Looked up from germline, CDR1 is SGHAT and CDR2 is FQNNGV. The trim removed 4 bases at V and 2 bases at J, leaving 2 bases unmatched.

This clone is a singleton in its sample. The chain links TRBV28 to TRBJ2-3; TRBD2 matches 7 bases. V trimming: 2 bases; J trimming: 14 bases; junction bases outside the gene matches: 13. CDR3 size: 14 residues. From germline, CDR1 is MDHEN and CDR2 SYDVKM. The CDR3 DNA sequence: TGTGCCAGCAGTTTACCCCTGGGAGGGCTGCCCGTGTATTTT. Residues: CASSLPLGGLPVYF.

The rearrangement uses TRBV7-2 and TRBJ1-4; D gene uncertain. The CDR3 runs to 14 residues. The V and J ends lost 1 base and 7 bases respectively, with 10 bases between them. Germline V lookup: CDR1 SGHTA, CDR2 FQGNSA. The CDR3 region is CASSLGTGLEKLFF. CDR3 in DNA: TGTGCCAGCAGCTTAGGAACTGGGCTTGAAAAACTGTTTTTT.